This is a list of T cell receptor beta chains from one sample in a study of T cell responses to AZD1222 COVID-19 vaccine. TCRdb's copy holds only in-frame clones and misses some; the assay was immunoSEQ multiplex PCR. This sample has around 130,000 clones, with around 94% found just once. Sequencing used peripheral blood, obtained on day 0 of AZD1222 vaccination. The receptors stem from an adult in good health. CDR3s include the opening cysteine and the closing phenylalanine or tryptophan. Fields, in order: clone size, V gene, J gene, D gene, CDR3 protein, CDR3 DNA. The D gene is left open where the match is weak. Clone size is shown for a subset of rows, as once, few, many or a class of expanded clone.

once,TRBV28,TRBJ1-6,TRBD1,CASRTGGTGFSPLHF,TGTGCCAGCAGGACAGGCGGGACAGGGTTTTCACCCCTCCACTTT
NA,TRBV7-9,TRBJ2-5,NA,CASSLGGQIQETQYF,TGTGCCAGCAGCTTGGGGGGGCAGATTCAAGAGACCCAGTACTTC
NA,TRBV2,TRBJ1-1,NA,CASSVGVNTEAFF,TGTGCCAGCAGTGTTGGGGTGAACACTGAAGCTTTCTTT
NA,TRBV27,TRBJ1-5,NA,CASSLQGSSNQPQHF,TGTGCCAGCAGTTTACAGGGATCCAGCAATCAGCCCCAGCATTTT
NA,TRBV27,TRBJ1-4,NA,CASSGTQTTNEKLFF,TGTGCCAGTTCCGGGACACAGACAACTAATGAAAAACTGTTTTTT
NA,TRBV10-1,TRBJ1-6,NA,CASSASYVLENSPLHF,TGCGCCAGCAGTGCCTCATATGTTCTCGAGAATTCACCCCTCCACTTT
once,TRBV5-4,TRBJ2-3,TRBD2,CASSLAGIGADTQYF,TGTGCCAGCAGCTTAGCGGGAATAGGTGCAGATACGCAGTATTTT
once,TRBV11-3,TRBJ1-1,NA,CASSLEGGTEAFF,TGTGCCAGCAGCTTAGAGGGGGGGACTGAAGCTTTCTTT
NA,TRBV4-1,TRBJ1-2,NA,CASSQEEWQHYGYTF,TGCGCCAGCAGCCAAGAAGAGTGGCAGCACTATGGCTACACCTTC
NA,TRBV10-2,TRBJ2-5,TRBD2,CASWGQGPSGRSPETQYF,TGCGCCAGCTGGGGACAGGGCCCTAGCGGGAGGAGTCCAGAGACCCAGTACTTC
NA,TRBV11-3,TRBJ1-6,TRBD1,CASSQGQGTPLHF,TGTGCCAGCAGTCAGGGACAGGGGACACCCCTCCACTTT
NA,TRBV20-1,TRBJ2-7,NA,CSASTSSFYEQYF,TGCAGTGCTAGTACTAGTTCCTTCTACGAGCAGTACTTC
NA,TRBV30,TRBJ2-3,NA,CAWIRDHVTDTQYF,TGTGCCTGGATCCGGGACCACGTAACAGATACGCAGTATTTT
NA,TRBV11-2,TRBJ2-5,NA,CASSPFWGGKETQYF,TGTGCCAGCAGCCCCTTCTGGGGTGGGAAAGAGACCCAGTACTTC
NA,TRBV28,TRBJ1-2,NA,CASRIWGGSNYGYTF,TGTGCCAGCAGAATATGGGGTGGCAGTAACTATGGCTACACCTTC
NA,TRBV6-2/TRBV6-3,TRBJ2-7,NA,CASSYTTLSYEQYF,TGTGCCAGCAGTTATACTACGCTCTCCTACGAGCAGTACTTC
NA,TRBV29-1,TRBJ1-2,NA,CSVGGGGYGYTF,TGCAGCGTTGGGGGGGGCGGCTATGGCTACACCTTC
NA,TRBV9,TRBJ2-7,TRBD2,CASSEGLKGSGTTYEQYF,TGTGCCAGCAGCGAGGGCCTTAAAGGTAGCGGGACTACCTACGAGCAGTACTTC
NA,TRBV7-2,TRBJ2-1,NA,CASSLGGGGYNEQFF,TGTGCCAGCAGCTTAGGCGGTGGGGGCTACAATGAGCAGTTCTTC
once,TRBV7-2,TRBJ1-5,NA,CASSLGGPGVDQPQHF,TGTGCCAGCAGCTTAGGTGGGCCTGGGGTAGATCAGCCCCAGCATTTT
NA,TRBV2,TRBJ1-1,TRBD1,CASSRGQGVNTEAFF,TGTGCCAGCAGCAGGGGACAGGGAGTGAACACTGAAGCTTTCTTT
NA,TRBV5-5,TRBJ2-7,NA,CASSAPELKSVSYEQYF,TGTGCCAGCAGCGCCCCGGAGTTGAAATCTGTCTCCTACGAGCAGTACTTC
once,TRBV3-1/TRBV3-2,TRBJ2-5,NA,CASSQDSRVKGETQYF,TGTGCCAGCAGCCAAGATTCCAGGGTGAAGGGAGAGACCCAGTACTTC
NA,TRBV6-6,TRBJ2-7,TRBD1,CASGQDNYEQYF,TGTGCCAGCGGACAGGATAACTACGAGCAGTACTTC
NA,TRBV7-2,TRBJ1-4,NA,CASSLARAANEKLFF,TGTGCCAGCAGCTTAGCGCGGGCAGCTAATGAAAAACTGTTTTTT
NA,TRBV6-6,TRBJ2-7,TRBD2,CASSYPSGSRYEQYF,TGTGCCAGCAGTTACCCCAGCGGGAGTAGGTACGAGCAGTACTTC
few,TRBV2,TRBJ2-2,NA,CASSVGTGELFF,TGTGCCAGCAGTGTGGGGACCGGGGAGCTGTTTTTT